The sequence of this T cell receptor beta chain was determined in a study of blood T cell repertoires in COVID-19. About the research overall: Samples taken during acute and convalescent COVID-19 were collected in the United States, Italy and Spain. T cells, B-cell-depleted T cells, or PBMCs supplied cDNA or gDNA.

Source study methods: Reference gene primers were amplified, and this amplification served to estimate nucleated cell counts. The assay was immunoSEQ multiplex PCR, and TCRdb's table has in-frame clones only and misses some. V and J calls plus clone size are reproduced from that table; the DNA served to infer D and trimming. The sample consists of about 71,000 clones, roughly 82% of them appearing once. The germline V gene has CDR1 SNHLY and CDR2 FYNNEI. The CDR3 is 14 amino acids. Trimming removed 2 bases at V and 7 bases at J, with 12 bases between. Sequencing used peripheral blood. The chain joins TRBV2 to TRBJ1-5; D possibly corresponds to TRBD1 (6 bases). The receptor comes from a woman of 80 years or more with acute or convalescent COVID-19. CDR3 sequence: CASSELRGRQPQHF. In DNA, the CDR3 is TGTGCCAGCAGTGAACTCAGGGGAAGACAGCCCCAGCATTTT. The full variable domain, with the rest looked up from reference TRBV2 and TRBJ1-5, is EPEVTQTPSHQVTQMGQEVILRCVPISNHLYFYWYRQILGQKVEFLVSFYNNEISEKSEIFDDQFSVERPDGSNFTLKIRSTKLEDSAMYFCASSELRGRQPQHFGDGTRLSIL.